Listed here is a single T cell receptor beta chain. The sample originates from a study of T cell changes during pregnancy in multiple sclerosis. The protocol was immunoSEQ multiplex PCR, while the TCRdb copy is restricted to in-frame clones and leaves out a portion. The sample records tens of thousands of clones, roughly 92% being singletons. Germline V gene sequence: CDR1 MNHNS, CDR2 SASEGT. V shed 4 bases and J shed 3 bases, with 16 bases lying between them. This CDR3 spans 15 amino acids. Sequenced material: CD4+ T cells from peripheral blood mononuclear cells, taken in the first trimester of pregnancy. The source is a female donor with multiple sclerosis, enrolled in a pregnancy study. This chain connects TRBV6-1 to TRBJ2-7, with D possibly being TRBD1 (5 bases). CDR3 sequence (DNA): TGTGCCAGCAGTGGACTTACAGGAGCCGTCTACGAGCAGTACTTC. Translating gives CASSGLTGAVYEQYF.